This TCR beta chain was captured by sequencing in a study of blood T cell repertoires in COVID-19. Measured with immunoSEQ multiplex PCR; TCRdb has only the in-frame clones, and not every one. The sample holds 50,000 to 65,000 clones; approximately 86% are singletons and the top ten take roughly 15%. This CDR3 region has 16 residues. Trimming took 11 bases from V and 1 from J, leaving 20 bases between them. The receptor comes from a human donor in a cohort sampled during active COVID-19. This chain links TRBV23-1 with TRBJ2-2; maybe TRBD2 (7 bases). TRBV23-1 qualifies as an ORF whose function is uncertain. Sequenced material: peripheral blood. The CDR3 protein is CAPGGAGRENTGELFF. The CDR3 DNA reads as TGCGCCCCTGGGGGGGCAGGGAGAGAGAACACCGGGGAGCTGTTTTTT.